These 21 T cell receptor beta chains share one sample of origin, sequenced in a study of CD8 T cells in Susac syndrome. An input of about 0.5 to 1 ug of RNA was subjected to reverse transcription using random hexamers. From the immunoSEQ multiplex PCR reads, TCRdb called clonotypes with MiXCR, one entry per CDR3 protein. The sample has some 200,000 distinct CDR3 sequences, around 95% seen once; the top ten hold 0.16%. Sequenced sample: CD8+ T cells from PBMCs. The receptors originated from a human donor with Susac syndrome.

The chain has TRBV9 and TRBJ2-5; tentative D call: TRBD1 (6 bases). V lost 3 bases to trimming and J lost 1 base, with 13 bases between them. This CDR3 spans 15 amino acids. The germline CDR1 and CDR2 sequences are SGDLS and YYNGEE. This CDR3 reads CASSETDSFQETQYF. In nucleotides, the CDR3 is TGTGCCAGCAGCGAGACGGACAGCTTCCAAGAGACCCAGTACTTC.

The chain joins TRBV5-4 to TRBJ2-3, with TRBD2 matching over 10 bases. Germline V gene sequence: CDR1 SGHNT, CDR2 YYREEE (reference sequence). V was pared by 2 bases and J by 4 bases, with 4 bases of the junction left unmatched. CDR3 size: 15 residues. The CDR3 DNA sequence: TGTGCCAGCAGCTTCCTAGCGGGAGCCCCAGATACGCAGTATTTT. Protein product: CASSFLAGAPDTQYF.

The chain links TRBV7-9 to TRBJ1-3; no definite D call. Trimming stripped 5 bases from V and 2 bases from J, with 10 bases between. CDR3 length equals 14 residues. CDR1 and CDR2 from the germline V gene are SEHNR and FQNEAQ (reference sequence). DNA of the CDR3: TGTGCCAGCAGCCCCTCCGGGACTGGAAACACCATATATTTT. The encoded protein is CASSPSGTGNTIYF.

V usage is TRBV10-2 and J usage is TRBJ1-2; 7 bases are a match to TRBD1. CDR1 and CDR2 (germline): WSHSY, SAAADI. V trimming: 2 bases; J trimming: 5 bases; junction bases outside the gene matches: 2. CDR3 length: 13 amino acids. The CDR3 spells CASSETGDYGYTF. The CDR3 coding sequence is TGCGCCAGCAGTGAGACAGGGGATTATGGCTACACCTTC.

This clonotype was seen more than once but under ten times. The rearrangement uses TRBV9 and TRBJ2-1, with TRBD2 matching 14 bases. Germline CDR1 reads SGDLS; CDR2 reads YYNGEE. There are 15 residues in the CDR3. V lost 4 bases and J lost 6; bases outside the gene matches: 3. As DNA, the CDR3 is TGTGCCAGCAGCCTCGGGACTAGCGGGAGCAATGAGCAGTTCTTC. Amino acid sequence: CASSLGTSGSNEQFF.

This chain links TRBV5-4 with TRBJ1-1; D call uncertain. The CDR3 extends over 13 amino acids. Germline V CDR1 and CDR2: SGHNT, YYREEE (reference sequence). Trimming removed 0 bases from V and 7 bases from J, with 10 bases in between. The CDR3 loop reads CASSLAGGFEAFF. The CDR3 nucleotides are TGTGCCAGCAGCTTGGCGGGTGGGTTTGAAGCTTTCTTT.

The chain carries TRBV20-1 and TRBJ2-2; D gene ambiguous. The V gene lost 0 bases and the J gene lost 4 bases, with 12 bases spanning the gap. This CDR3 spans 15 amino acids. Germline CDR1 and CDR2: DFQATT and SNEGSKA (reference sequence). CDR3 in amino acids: CSAREDGGGTGELFF. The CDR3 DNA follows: TGCAGTGCTAGAGAAGATGGCGGCGGCACCGGGGAGCTGTTTTTT.

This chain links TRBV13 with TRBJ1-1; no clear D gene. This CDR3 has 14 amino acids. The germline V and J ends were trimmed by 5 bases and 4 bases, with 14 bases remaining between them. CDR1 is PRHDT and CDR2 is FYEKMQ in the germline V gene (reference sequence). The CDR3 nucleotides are TGTGCCAGCAGCGGGGAGCGGCGTCGCACTGAAGCTTTCTTT. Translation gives CASSGERRRTEAFF.

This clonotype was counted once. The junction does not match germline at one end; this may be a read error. The CDR3 region is CATSREGLAHEQFF. In nucleotides, the CDR3 is TGTGCCACCAGCCGAGAAGGACTAGCCCATGAGCAGTTCTTC. The chain recombines TRBV15 with TRBJ2-1; 8 positions match TRBD2. Germline loops: CDR1 LNHNV, CDR2 YYDKDF (reference sequence). The CDR3 runs to 14 residues.

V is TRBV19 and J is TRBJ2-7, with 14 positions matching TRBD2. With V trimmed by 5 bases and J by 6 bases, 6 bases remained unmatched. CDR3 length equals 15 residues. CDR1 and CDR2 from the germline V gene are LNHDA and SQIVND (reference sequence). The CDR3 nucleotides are TGTGCCAGTAGTCCAGGACTAGCGGGGGGCCTCGAGCAGTACTTC. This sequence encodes CASSPGLAGGLEQYF.

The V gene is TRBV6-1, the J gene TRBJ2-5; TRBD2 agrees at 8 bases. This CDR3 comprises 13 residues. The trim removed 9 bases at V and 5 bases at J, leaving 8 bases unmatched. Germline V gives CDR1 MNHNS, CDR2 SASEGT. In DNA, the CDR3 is TGTGCCAGTCAGGAGCGGGAGAGGGAGACCCAGTACTTC. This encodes CASQERERETQYF.

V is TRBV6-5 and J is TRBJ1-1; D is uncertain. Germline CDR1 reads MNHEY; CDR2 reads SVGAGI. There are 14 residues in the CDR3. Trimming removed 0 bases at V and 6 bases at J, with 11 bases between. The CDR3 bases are TGTGCCAGCAGTTACTCGGGCACAGCATCTGAAGCTTTCTTT. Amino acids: CASSYSGTASEAFF.

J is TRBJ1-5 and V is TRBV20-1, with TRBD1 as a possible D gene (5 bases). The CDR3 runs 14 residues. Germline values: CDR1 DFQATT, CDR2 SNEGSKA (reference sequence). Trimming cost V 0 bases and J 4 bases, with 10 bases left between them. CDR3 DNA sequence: TGCAGTGCTAGAGATGTGGGGCATAATCAGCCCCAGCATTTT. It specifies CSARDVGHNQPQHF.

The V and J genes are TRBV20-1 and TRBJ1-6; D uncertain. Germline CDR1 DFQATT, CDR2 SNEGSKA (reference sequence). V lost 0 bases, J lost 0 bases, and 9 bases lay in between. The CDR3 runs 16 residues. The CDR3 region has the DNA TGCAGTGCTAGAGATAAAGGGAACTCCTATAATTCACCCCTCCACTTT. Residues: CSARDKGNSYNSPLHF.

The CDR3 loop reads CASSDRTDTQYF. CDR3 in DNA: TGTGCCAGCAGCGACCGCACAGATACGCAGTATTTT. The chain has TRBV13 and TRBJ2-3, with D unresolved. This CDR3 region has 12 residues. Trimming left V 5 bases short and J 1 base short, with 4 bases between. CDR1 and CDR2 from the germline V gene are PRHDT and FYEKMQ (reference sequence). Full variable domain (rest looked up from reference TRBV13 and TRBJ2-3): AAGVIQSPRHLIKEKRETATLKCYPIPRHDTVYWYQQGPGQDPQFLISFYEKMQSDKGSIPDRFSAQQFSDYHSELNMSSLELGDSALYFCASSDRTDTQYFGPGTRLTVL.

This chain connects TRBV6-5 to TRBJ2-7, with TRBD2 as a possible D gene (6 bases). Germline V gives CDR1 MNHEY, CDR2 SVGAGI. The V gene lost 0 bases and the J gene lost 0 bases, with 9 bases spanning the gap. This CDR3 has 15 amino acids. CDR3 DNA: TGTGCCAGCAGTTACTCTAGCGGTACCTCCTACGAGCAGTACTTC. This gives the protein CASSYSSGTSYEQYF.

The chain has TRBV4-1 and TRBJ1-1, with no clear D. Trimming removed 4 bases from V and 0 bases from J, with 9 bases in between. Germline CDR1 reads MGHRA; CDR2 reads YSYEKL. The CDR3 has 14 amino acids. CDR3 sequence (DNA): TGCGCCAGCAGCCCTCCCCACCTGAACACTGAAGCTTTCTTT. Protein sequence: CASSPPHLNTEAFF.

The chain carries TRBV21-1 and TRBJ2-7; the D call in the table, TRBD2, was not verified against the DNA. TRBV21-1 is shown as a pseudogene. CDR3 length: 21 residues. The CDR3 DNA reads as TGTGCCAGCAGCATCCACCCGCCTCTCCACTGGGATATCACGTACCCCTACGAGCAGTACTTC. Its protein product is CASSIHPPLHWDITYPYEQYF.

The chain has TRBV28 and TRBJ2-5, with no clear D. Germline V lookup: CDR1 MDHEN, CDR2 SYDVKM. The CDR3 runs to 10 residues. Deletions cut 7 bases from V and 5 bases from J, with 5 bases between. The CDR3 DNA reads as TGTGCCAGCATGTTGGAGACCCAGTACTTC. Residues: CASMLETQYF.

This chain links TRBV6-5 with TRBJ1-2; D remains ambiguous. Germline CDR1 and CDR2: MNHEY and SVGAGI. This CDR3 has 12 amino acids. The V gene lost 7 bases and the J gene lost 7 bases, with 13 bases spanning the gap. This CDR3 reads CASMGGVAGYTF. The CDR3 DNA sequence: TGTGCCAGCATGGGCGGGGTCGCTGGCTACACCTTC.

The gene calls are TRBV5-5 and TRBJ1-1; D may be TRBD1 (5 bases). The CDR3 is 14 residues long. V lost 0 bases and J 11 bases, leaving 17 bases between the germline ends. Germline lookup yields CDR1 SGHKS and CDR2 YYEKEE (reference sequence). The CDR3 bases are TGTGCCAGCAGCTTGGTGCCGTGGGGCTCTGGGGCTTTCTTT. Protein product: CASSLVPWGSGAFF.